This T cell receptor (beta chain) was sequenced during a study of graft-versus-host responses after intestinal transplantation. Overall study results and limits: Patients who carried graft-donor T cell macrochimerism also had high graft-versus-host to host-versus-graft clonal ratios in their allografts. GvH clones occurred in recipient marrow; some first appeared in ileum or blood.

The germline V gene has CDR1 MNHNS and CDR2 SASEGT. V was cut by 4 bases and J by 3 bases, with 15 bases left in between. The CDR3 contains 15 residues. A word on this clone: Its antigen is undetermined.

The repertoire was sequenced with immunoSEQ multiplex PCR; TCRdb's copy has only in-frame clones and lacks some. Of more than 80,000 clones listed, roughly 87% were seen once; the top ten hold about 18%. V and J are TRBV6-1 and TRBJ1-2; the D is unclear. Sequenced here: unstimulated CD8+ T cells sorted from spleen or lymph node cells, sampled before intestinal transplant. The origin of this receptor is a human donor who received an intestinal transplant. CDR3 region: CASSGQLLDHYGYTF. In nucleotides, the CDR3 is TGTGCCAGCAGTGGGCAGCTCCTCGACCACTATGGCTACACCTTC.